In this sample, the clone carrying this T cell receptor beta chain turned up many times. This specimen belongs to a study of Graves' ophthalmopathy and Graves' hyperthyroidism. Using RNA transcripts, the TCR beta CDR3 regions were amplified. HTBI primers were employed in first-round RT-PCR, then a second-round multiplex PCR followed. TCRdb analysed the multiplex PCR reads with MiXCR anew, one entry per CDR3 protein. The repertoire holds about 500,000 distinct CDR3 sequences, with 13% to 15% as singletons. The source is a woman aged 25 to 39 with Graves' ophthalmopathy. Input material: blood.

This CDR3 is CASSTYRGPSQETQYF. CDR3 in DNA: TGTGCCAGCAGTACCTACAGGGGGCCCAGCCAAGAGACCCAGTACTTC. V usage is TRBV6-1 and J usage is TRBJ2-5, with 9 bases fitting TRBD1. The germline gives CDR1 MNHNS, CDR2 SASEGT. The CDR3 sequence is 16 residues long. The ends lost 5 bases at V and 1 base at J; junction bases unmatched: 8.